The entry below describes one T cell receptor (beta chain). This entry comes from a study of Ad26.COV2.S vaccination and SARS-CoV-2 variants. The repertoire was sequenced with immunoSEQ multiplex PCR; TCRdb's copy has only in-frame clones and lacks some. The profile covers more than 120,000 clones, with more than 80% appearing a single time and around 5.1% taken by the ten largest. V shed 0 bases and J shed 0 bases, with 6 bases lying between them. CDR1 SGDLS and CDR2 YYNGEE come from the germline V gene. The CDR3 is 14 residues long. This sequence was found in a human donor who had recovered from COVID-19. The chain combines TRBV9 with TRBJ1-1, with a tentative D call TRBD1 (5 bases). The sample was peripheral blood, taken after recovery from COVID-19. The CDR3 bases are TGTGCCAGCAGCGTAGGACAGATGAACACTGAAGCTTTCTTT. This gives the protein CASSVGQMNTEAFF.